The 30 T cell receptor beta chains below were found in one sample sequenced in a study of patients and donors after allogeneic stem cell transplantation. MiXCR, applied by TCRdb to the RT-PCR reads, yields one record per CDR3 protein. The sample consists of 98,000 or so distinct CDR3 sequences, approximately 40% of them appearing once. Sequencing was performed on blood, either unsorted or a sorted T cell fraction (not recorded which). All receptors come from a human donor who was either an allogeneic HSCT recipient or a stem cell or donor lymphocyte infusion donor (not recorded which). It is not recorded whose cells these are; they may come from a transplant donor.

The CDR3 region is CASSQEGSGYYNEQFF. As DNA, the CDR3 is TGTGCCAGCAGCCAAGAGGGCAGCGGGTATTACAATGAGCAGTTCTTC. The chain uses TRBV4-2 and TRBJ2-1; maybe TRBD2 (6 bases). Germline CDR1 is LGHNA and CDR2 is YNFKEQ. The CDR3 is 16 residues long. The germline V and J ends were trimmed by 0 bases and 4 bases, with 13 bases remaining between them.

CDR3 loop: CSADAGGGTGENTEAFF. The CDR3 DNA follows: TGCAGTGCTGACGCTGGGGGCGGGACAGGGGAGAACACTGAAGCTTTCTTT. The V gene is TRBV20-1, the J gene TRBJ1-1, with TRBD1 matching 10 bases. The germline V gene has CDR1 DFQATT and CDR2 SNEGSKA (reference sequence). J lost 1 base, V lost 5 bases, and 13 bases had no gene match. The length of the CDR3 is 17 residues.

This chain connects TRBV28 to TRBJ1-4, with D possibly being TRBD1 (6 bases). Per the germline V gene, CDR1 is MDHEN and CDR2 is SYDVKM. This CDR3 spans 14 amino acids. Trimming left V 3 bases short and J 4 bases short, with 9 bases between. CDR3 bases: TGTGCCAGCAGTTTGGGGGGCCTTAATGAAAAACTGTTTTTT. Its translation: CASSLGGLNEKLFF.

This clonotype was observed a few times. The rearrangement links TRBV20-1 to TRBJ1-1; 7 nucleotides match TRBD1. Per germline, CDR1 DFQATT and CDR2 SNEGSKA (reference sequence). CDR3 length: 14 amino acids. Trimming cost V 2 bases and J 2 bases; bases outside gene matches: 5. CDR3 sequence reads: CSARRDSSNTEAFF. The CDR3 DNA follows: TGCAGTGCTAGACGGGACAGTTCAAACACTGAAGCTTTCTTT.

This chain connects TRBV10-3 to TRBJ2-5; D possibly matches TRBD1 or TRBD2 (5 bases each). In germline, CDR1 is ENHRY, CDR2 SYGVKD. This CDR3 has 14 amino acids. The V end lost 4 bases, the J end lost 5 bases, and 14 bases lay between the germline ends. The CDR3 loop is CAISGRGARETQYF. The CDR3 nucleotides read TGTGCCATCAGTGGAAGAGGGGCGAGGGAGACCCAGTACTTC.

V gene TRBV20-1 combines with J gene TRBJ2-7; D ambiguous. The CDR3 is 11 amino acids. Germline CDR1 reads DFQATT; CDR2 reads SNEGSKA (reference sequence). V was cut by 6 bases and J by 4 bases, with 10 bases left in between. For the CDR3, the DNA is TGCAGTGCACAACAGTATTACGAGCAGTACTTC. Its protein product is CSAQQYYEQYF.

J is TRBJ1-4 and V is TRBV29-1, with 8 bases matching TRBD1. The germline gives CDR1 SQVTM, CDR2 ANQGSEA. The CDR3 has 12 residues. The V and J ends lost 7 bases and 6 bases, in that order; junction bases with no gene match: 4. CDR3 sequence: CSAGQDYEKLFF. CDR3 in DNA: TGCAGCGCGGGACAGGATTATGAAAAACTGTTTTTT. The variable domain in full, completed from reference TRBV29-1 and TRBJ1-4, reads SAVISQKPSRDICQRGTSLTIQCQVDSQVTMMFWYRQQPGQSLTLIATANQGSEATYESGFVIDKFPISRPNLTFSTLTVSNMSPEDSSIYLCSAGQDYEKLFFGSGTQLSVL.

CDR3 DNA: TGTGCCAGCAGCTTAGCGCGGTTAGCGGAGCCGACAGAGACCCAGTACTTC. It specifies CASSLARLAEPTETQYF. This chain connects TRBV7-9 to TRBJ2-5, with D perhaps TRBD2 (6 bases). Between the trimmed V and J ends, which lost 0 bases and 4 bases, there was a span of 18 bases. The CDR3 contains 17 residues. CDR1 is SEHNR and CDR2 is FQNEAQ in the germline V gene (reference sequence).

The V call is TRBV6-6, the J call TRBJ2-7, with D perhaps TRBD2 (5 bases). The CDR3 has 13 amino acids. Germline CDR1 is MNHNY and CDR2 is SVGAGI (reference sequence). Between the trimmed V and J ends, which lost 2 bases and 9 bases, there was a span of 14 bases. The CDR3 bases are TGTGCCAGCAGTTACCCTGGGATGAGGGTGCAGTACTTC. Protein sequence: CASSYPGMRVQYF.

V gene TRBV6-5 combines with J gene TRBJ1-2; D perhaps matches TRBD1 (6 bases). The germline CDR1 and CDR2 sequences are MNHEY and SVGAGI. V was pared by 6 bases and J by 4 bases, with 15 bases between. The CDR3 runs 14 residues. The CDR3 sequence is CASSGQGPFYGYTF. DNA for the CDR3: TGTGCCAGCAGCGGCCAGGGGCCGTTCTATGGCTACACCTTC.

The gene calls are TRBV15 and TRBJ1-1; D uncertain. Trimming removed 2 bases from V and 1 base from J, with 5 bases in between. Germline V gene data show CDR1 as LNHNV and CDR2 as YYDKDF (reference sequence). The CDR3 is made up of 13 amino acids. The CDR3 reads CATSRRENTEAFF. CDR3 nucleotides: TGTGCCACCAGCAGAAGGGAGAACACTGAAGCTTTCTTT.

V gene TRBV20-1 combines with J gene TRBJ2-1; D remains ambiguous. V gave up 3 bases and J gave up 4 bases, with 13 bases separating them. The CDR3 spans 14 residues. From germline, CDR1 is DFQATT and CDR2 SNEGSKA (reference sequence). The CDR3: CSARTGSVYNEQFF. CDR3 in DNA: TGCAGTGCTAGGACTGGCTCGGTATACAATGAGCAGTTCTTC.

The chain uses TRBV20-1 and TRBJ2-2; 9 nucleotides line up with TRBD2. The ends lost 3 bases at V and 6 bases at J; junction bases unmatched: 8. The CDR3 sequence is 15 residues long. Germline lookup yields CDR1 DFQATT and CDR2 SNEGSKA (reference sequence). CDR3 sequence: CSARGLAGRAGELFF. DNA of the CDR3: TGCAGTGCTAGGGGTCTAGCGGGAAGGGCCGGGGAGCTGTTTTTT.

The chain joins TRBV6-2 or TRBV6-3 to TRBJ2-7, with TRBD2 identical over 11 bases. The CDR3 is 17 amino acids. Trimming cost V 4 bases and J 4 bases; bases outside gene matches: 12. Germline V gives CDR1 MNHEY, CDR2 SVGEGT. Written as DNA, the CDR3 is TGTGCCAGCAGTTTACCCAAAAGACTAGCGGGATTATACGAGCAGTACTTC. This sequence encodes CASSLPKRLAGLYEQYF.

This chain uses TRBV18 with TRBJ1-2; perhaps TRBD1 as D (5 bases). The CDR3 has 13 amino acids. Trimming took 3 bases from V and 7 from J, leaving 12 bases between them. CDR1 is KGHSH, CDR2 LQKENI, per germline. The DNA of the CDR3 is TGTGCCAGCTCACCTATGGGGACGGGTGGCTACACCTTC. Amino acid sequence: CASSPMGTGGYTF.

The CDR3 protein is CASSWVAVTGELFF. The DNA for the CDR3 is TGCGCCAGCAGCTGGGTTGCGGTCACCGGGGAGCTGTTTTTT. The chain combines TRBV5-1 with TRBJ2-2; D ambiguous. With 3 bases removed from V and 4 bases from J, the gap between germline ends came to 10 bases. The CDR3 consists of 14 residues. Germline V gives CDR1 SGHRS, CDR2 YFSETQ.

This clonotype occurred once. The chain links TRBV12-3 or TRBV12-4 to TRBJ2-3; 9 nucleotides line up with TRBD1. V shed 7 bases and J 3 bases; nucleotides not matched to a gene: 8. The CDR3 totals 15 residues. CDR3 sequence: CASTKPGTGTDTQYF. The CDR3, as DNA: TGTGCCAGCACTAAGCCCGGGACAGGGACAGATACGCAGTATTTT.

This clonotype was seen a few times. This chain links TRBV5-4 with TRBJ1-6, with 8 bases identical to TRBD1. J gave up 4 bases and V 2 bases, and 2 bases lay outside the gene matches. Germline loops: CDR1 SGHNT, CDR2 YYREEE (reference sequence). This CDR3 has 15 residues. The DNA for the CDR3 is TGTGCCAGCAGCTTCCGGACAGGGTATAATTCACCCCTCCACTTT. This gives the protein CASSFRTGYNSPLHF.

V and J are TRBV6-6 and TRBJ1-4; 7 bases are shared with TRBD1. Germline CDR1 MNHNY, CDR2 SVGAGI (reference sequence). This CDR3 region has 15 residues. The V and J ends lost 2 bases and 8 bases, in that order; junction bases with no gene match: 8. Written as DNA, the CDR3 is TGTGCCAGCAGTTACCTGGGACAGTCGAGGGAAAAACTGTTTTTT. This codes for CASSYLGQSREKLFF.

The chain joins TRBV11-2 to TRBJ1-1; D is uncertain. The CDR3 consists of 12 residues. Trimming cost V 4 bases and J 1 base, with 4 bases left between them. Germline V gene data show CDR1 as SGHAT and CDR2 as FQNNGV. The CDR3 nucleotides read TGTGCCAGCAGCTGGAAGAACACTGAAGCTTTCTTT. It codes for CASSWKNTEAFF.

The V and J genes are TRBV20-1 and TRBJ2-7; a weak D match, TRBD2 (7 bases). V was cut by 5 bases and J by 1 base, with 12 bases left in between. Germline CDR1 DFQATT, CDR2 SNEGSKA (reference sequence). The CDR3 loop spans 13 amino acids. CDR3 in DNA: TGCAGTGCTGGGGGGGGCCGTTCCTACGAGCAGTACTTC. This sequence encodes CSAGGGRSYEQYF.

Regarding this clonotype: At one end, the junction sequence differs from germline, possibly due to a read error. V gene TRBV19 combines with J gene TRBJ1-1, with D tentatively TRBD1 (5 bases). The CDR3 contains 13 residues. Germline V CDR1 and CDR2: LNHDA, SQIVND (reference sequence). The CDR3 region has the DNA TGTGCCAGTAGTGCCAGGGCAATCACTGTAGCTTTCTTT. It is translated as CASSARAITVAFF.

In this sample, this clonotype turned up a few times. The chain combines TRBV20-1 with TRBJ1-3, with D possibly TRBD1 on 5 matching bases. There are 14 residues in the CDR3. The germline V gene encodes CDR1 DFQATT and CDR2 SNEGSKA (reference sequence). Trimming stripped 5 bases from V and 4 bases from J, with 15 bases between. The DNA of the CDR3 is TGCAGTGCTTACGGACAAGCACTCGGAAACACCATATATTTT. Its protein is CSAYGQALGNTIYF.

This rearrangement joins TRBV5-1 to TRBJ2-4, with D hard to call. The CDR3 length is 14 residues. V was pared by 4 bases and J by 7 bases, with 15 bases between. Germline V gene lookup returns CDR1 SGHRS and CDR2 YFSETQ. As DNA, the CDR3 is TGCGCCAGCAGCCCGGGCCACTACCCCAACATTCAGTACTTC. Amino acid sequence: CASSPGHYPNIQYF.

The V and J genes are TRBV20-1 and TRBJ1-4, with TRBD1 identical over 7 bases. The junction had 6 bases not matched to a gene; V was cut back by 0 bases and J by 8 bases. The length of the CDR3 is 14 residues. Germline V CDR1 and CDR2: DFQATT, SNEGSKA (reference sequence). The CDR3 DNA reads TGCAGTGCTAGAGACAGGGGGGCCGGGGAAAAACTGTTTTTT. Amino acid sequence: CSARDRGAGEKLFF.

The CDR3 nucleotides read TGTGCCAGCAGTGAGGGACTAGCGGGGTGGAAGCTGTTTTTT. It codes for CASSEGLAGWKLFF. The gene calls are TRBV6-5 and TRBJ2-2, with 13 bases that match TRBD2. Per the germline V gene, CDR1 is MNHEY and CDR2 is SVGAGI. This CDR3 is built from 14 residues. With 5 bases clipped from V and 12 bases from J, the junction kept 6 bases outside the gene matches.

In DNA, the CDR3 is TGTGCCAGCAGCACGCCTACATCTCCCGGCGGAAACACCATATATTTT. Protein: CASSTPTSPGGNTIYF. J is TRBJ1-3 and V is TRBV7-6; D is uncertain. This CDR3 is built from 16 residues. The germline V gene has CDR1 SGHVS and CDR2 FNYEAQ. V gave up 5 bases and J gave up 4 bases, with 18 bases separating them.

This clonotype came up a few times. This chain uses TRBV6-2 or TRBV6-3 with TRBJ1-1; D is possibly TRBD1 (5 bases). Germline V gives CDR1 MNHEY, CDR2 SVGEGT. Trimming cost V 5 bases and J 4 bases, with 11 bases left between them. This CDR3 has 13 amino acids. The chain's CDR3 is CASSRGGGTEAFF. CDR3 nucleotides: TGTGCCAGCAGTCGGGGCGGCGGCACTGAAGCTTTCTTT.

J is TRBJ1-2 and V is TRBV20-1, with D perhaps TRBD1 (5 bases). The CDR3 is 11 amino acids. Trimming shortened V by 6 bases and J by 7 bases, and 12 bases separated the two germline ends. Per the germline V gene, CDR1 is DFQATT and CDR2 is SNEGSKA (reference sequence). This CDR3 reads CSANRFPGYTF. The CDR3 coding sequence is TGCAGTGCAAACAGGTTCCCTGGCTACACCTTC.

The gene calls are TRBV27 and TRBJ1-4; 9 nucleotides match TRBD1. V was clipped by 6 bases and J by 7 bases; unmatched bases: 9. The CDR3 loop spans 15 amino acids. In germline, CDR1 is MNHEY, CDR2 SMNVEV (reference sequence). In DNA form, the CDR3 reads TGTGCCAGCAGACCCAACAGGGGGCGGACTGAAAAACTGTTTTTT. Translation gives CASRPNRGRTEKLFF.